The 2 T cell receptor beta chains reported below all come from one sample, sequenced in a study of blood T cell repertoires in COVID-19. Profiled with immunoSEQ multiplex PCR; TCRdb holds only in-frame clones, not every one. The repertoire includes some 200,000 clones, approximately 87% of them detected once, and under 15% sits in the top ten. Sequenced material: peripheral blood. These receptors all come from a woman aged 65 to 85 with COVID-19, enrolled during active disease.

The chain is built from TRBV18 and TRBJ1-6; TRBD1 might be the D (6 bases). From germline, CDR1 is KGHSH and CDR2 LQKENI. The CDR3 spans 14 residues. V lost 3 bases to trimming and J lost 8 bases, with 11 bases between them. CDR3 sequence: CASSPEGGHSPLHF. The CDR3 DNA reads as TGTGCCAGCTCACCGGAGGGGGGGCATTCACCCCTCCACTTT.

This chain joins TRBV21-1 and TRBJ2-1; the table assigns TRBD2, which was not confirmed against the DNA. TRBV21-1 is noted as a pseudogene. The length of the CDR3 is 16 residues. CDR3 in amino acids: CASGKSFLAGFNEQFF. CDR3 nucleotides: TGTGCCAGCGGTAAATCTTTCCTAGCGGGGTTCAATGAGCAGTTCTTC.